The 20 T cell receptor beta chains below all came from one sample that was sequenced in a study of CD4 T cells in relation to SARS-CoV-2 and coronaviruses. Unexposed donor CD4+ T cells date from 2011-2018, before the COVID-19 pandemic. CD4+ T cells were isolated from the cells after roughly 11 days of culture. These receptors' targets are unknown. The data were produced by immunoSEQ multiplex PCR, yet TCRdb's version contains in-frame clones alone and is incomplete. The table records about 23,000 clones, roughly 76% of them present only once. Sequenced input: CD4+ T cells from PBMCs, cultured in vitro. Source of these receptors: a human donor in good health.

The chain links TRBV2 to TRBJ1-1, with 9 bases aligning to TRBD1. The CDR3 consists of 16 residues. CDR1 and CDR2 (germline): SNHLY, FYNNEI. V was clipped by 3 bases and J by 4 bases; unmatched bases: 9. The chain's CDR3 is CASSERDRVLSTEAFF. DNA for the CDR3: TGTGCCAGCAGTGAGAGGGACAGGGTGTTGTCCACTGAAGCTTTCTTT. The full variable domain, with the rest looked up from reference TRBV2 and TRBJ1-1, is EPEVTQTPSHQVTQMGQEVILRCVPISNHLYFYWYRQILGQKVEFLVSFYNNEISEKSEIFDDQFSVERPDGSNFTLKIRSTKLEDSAMYFCASSERDRVLSTEAFFGQGTRLTVV.

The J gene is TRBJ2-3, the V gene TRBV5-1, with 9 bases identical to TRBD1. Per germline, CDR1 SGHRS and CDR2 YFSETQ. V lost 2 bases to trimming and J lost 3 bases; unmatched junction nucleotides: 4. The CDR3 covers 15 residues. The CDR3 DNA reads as TGCGCCAGCAGCTTTAGGGACAGGGATACAGATACGCAGTATTTT. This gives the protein CASSFRDRDTDTQYF.

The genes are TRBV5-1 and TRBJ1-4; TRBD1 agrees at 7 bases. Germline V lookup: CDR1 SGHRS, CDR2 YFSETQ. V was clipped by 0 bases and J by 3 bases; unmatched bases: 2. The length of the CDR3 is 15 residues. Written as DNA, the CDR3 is TGCGCCAGCAGCTTGGGGGGACAGCCTAATGAAAAACTGTTTTTT. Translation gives CASSLGGQPNEKLFF.

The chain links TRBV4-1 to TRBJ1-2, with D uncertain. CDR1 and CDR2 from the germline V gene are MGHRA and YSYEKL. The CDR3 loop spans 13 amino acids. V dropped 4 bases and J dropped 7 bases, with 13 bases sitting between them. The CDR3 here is CASSLEGEAGYTF. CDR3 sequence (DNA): TGCGCCAGCAGCCTAGAGGGAGAAGCTGGCTACACCTTC.

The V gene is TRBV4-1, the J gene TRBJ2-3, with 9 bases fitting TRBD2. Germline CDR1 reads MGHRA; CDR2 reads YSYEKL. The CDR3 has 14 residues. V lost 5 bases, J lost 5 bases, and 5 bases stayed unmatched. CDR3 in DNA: TGCGCCAGCAGCTCAGCGGGGGGTGTAGATACGCAGTATTTT. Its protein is CASSSAGGVDTQYF.

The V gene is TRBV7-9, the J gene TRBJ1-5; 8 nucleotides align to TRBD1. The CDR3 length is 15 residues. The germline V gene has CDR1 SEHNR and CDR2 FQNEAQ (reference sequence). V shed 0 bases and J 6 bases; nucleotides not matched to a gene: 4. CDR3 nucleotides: TGTGCCAGCAGCTTAGCCGCAGGGGGCGGTCAGCCCCAGCATTTT. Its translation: CASSLAAGGGQPQHF.

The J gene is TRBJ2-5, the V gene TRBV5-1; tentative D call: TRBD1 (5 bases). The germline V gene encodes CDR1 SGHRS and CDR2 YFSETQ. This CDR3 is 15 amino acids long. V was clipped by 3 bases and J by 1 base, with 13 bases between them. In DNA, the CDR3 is TGCGCCAGCAGCTCCCAGGGCCAGCCCCAAGAGACCCAGTACTTC. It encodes CASSSQGQPQETQYF.

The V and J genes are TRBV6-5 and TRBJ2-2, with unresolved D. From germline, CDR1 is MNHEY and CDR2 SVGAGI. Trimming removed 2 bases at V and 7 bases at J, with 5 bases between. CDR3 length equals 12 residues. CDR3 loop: CASSYEGGELFF. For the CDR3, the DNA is TGTGCCAGCAGTTACGAAGGCGGGGAGCTGTTTTTT.

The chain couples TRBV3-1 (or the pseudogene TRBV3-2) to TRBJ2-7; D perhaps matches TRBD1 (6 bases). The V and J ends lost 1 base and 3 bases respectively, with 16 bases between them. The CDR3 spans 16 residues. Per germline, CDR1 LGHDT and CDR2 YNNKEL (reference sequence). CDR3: CASSQVRTGLFYEQYF. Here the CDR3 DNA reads TGTGCCAGCAGCCAAGTAAGAACAGGGTTATTCTACGAGCAGTACTTC.

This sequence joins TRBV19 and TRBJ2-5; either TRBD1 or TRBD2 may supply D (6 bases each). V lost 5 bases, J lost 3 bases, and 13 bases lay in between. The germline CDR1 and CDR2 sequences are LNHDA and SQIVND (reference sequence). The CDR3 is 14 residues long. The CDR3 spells CASSSGAGKETQYF. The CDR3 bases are TGTGCCAGTAGTTCGGGGGCTGGGAAAGAGACCCAGTACTTC.

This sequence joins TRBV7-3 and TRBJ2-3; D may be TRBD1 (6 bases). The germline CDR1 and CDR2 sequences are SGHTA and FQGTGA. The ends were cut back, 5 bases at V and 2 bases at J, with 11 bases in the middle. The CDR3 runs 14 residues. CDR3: CASSTGFSTDTQYF. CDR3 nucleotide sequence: TGTGCCAGCAGCACAGGGTTCTCCACAGATACGCAGTATTTT.

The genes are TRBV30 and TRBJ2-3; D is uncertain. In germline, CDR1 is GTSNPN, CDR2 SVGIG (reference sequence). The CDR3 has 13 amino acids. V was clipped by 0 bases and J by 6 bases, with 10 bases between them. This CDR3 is CAWSVILGDTQYF. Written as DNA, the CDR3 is TGTGCCTGGAGTGTCATTTTGGGGGATACGCAGTATTTT.

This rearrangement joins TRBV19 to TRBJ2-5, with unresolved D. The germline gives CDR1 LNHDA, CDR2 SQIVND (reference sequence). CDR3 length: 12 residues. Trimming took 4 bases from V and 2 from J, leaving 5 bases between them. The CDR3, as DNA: TGTGCCAGTAGTACTGGGCAAGAGACCCAGTACTTC. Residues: CASSTGQETQYF. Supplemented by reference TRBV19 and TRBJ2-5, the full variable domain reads DGGITQSPKYLFRKEGQNVTLSCEQNLNHDAMYWYRQDPGQGLRLIYYSQIVNDFQKGDIAEGYSVSREKKESFPLTVTSAQKNPTAFYLCASSTGQETQYFGPGTRLLVL.

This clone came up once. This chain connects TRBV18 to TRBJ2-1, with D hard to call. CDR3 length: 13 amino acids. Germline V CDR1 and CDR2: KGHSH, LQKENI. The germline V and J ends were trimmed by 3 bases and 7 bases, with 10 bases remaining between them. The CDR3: CASSPGSRNEQFF. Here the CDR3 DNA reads TGTGCCAGCTCACCGGGCTCCCGTAATGAGCAGTTCTTC.

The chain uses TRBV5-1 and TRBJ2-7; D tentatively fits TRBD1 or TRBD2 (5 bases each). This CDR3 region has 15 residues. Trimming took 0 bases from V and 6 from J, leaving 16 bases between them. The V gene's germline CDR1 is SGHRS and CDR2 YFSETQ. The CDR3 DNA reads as TGCGCCAGCAGCTTGGGCCGGGACCGAGGGGCCGAGCAGTACTTC. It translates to CASSLGRDRGAEQYF.

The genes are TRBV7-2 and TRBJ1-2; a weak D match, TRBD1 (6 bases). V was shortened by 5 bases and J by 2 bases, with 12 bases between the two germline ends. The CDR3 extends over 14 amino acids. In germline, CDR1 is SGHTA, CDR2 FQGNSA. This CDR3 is CASSPGQSNYGYTF. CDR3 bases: TGTGCCAGCAGCCCTGGACAGAGCAACTATGGCTACACCTTC.

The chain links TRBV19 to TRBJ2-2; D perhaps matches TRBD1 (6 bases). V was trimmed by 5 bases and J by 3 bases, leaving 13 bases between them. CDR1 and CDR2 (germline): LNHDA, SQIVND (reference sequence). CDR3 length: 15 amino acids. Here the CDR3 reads CASSLQGGHTGELFF. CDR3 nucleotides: TGTGCCAGTAGTCTACAGGGCGGGCACACCGGGGAGCTGTTTTTT. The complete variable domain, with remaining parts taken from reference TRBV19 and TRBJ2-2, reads DGGITQSPKYLFRKEGQNVTLSCEQNLNHDAMYWYRQDPGQGLRLIYYSQIVNDFQKGDIAEGYSVSREKKESFPLTVTSAQKNPTAFYLCASSLQGGHTGELFFGEGSRLTVL.

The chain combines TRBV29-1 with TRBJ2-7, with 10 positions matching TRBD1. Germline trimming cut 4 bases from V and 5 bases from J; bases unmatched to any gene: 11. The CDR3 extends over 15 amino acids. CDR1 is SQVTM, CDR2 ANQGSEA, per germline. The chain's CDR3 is CSVGVSGQGIDEQYF. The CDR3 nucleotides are TGCAGCGTTGGGGTATCGGGACAGGGGATAGACGAGCAGTACTTC.

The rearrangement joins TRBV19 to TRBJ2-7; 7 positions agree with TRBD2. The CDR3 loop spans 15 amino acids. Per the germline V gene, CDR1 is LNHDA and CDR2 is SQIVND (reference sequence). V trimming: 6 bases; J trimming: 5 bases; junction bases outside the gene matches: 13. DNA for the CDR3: TGTGCCAGTAGGGGGGGACTCCCGGGAGGACACGAGCAGTACTTC. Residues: CASRGGLPGGHEQYF.

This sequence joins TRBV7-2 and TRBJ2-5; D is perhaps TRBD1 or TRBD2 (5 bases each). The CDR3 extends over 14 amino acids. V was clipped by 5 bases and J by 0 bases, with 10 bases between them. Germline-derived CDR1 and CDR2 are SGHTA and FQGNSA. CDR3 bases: TGTGCCAGCAGCACCAGGGAGTACCAAGAGACCCAGTACTTC. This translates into CASSTREYQETQYF.